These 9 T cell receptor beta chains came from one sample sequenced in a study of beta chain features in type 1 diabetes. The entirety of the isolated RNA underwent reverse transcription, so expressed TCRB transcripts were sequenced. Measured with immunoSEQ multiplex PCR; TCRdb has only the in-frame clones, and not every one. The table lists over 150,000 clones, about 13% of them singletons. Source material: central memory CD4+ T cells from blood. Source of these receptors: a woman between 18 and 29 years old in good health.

CDR3 coding DNA: TGTGCCAGCAGTGAGAACAGCTACGAGCAGTACTTC. It is translated as CASSENSYEQYF. This chain joins TRBV6-6 and TRBJ2-7; no clear D. The V and J ends lost 5 bases and 3 bases respectively, with 8 bases between them. The CDR3 sequence is 12 residues long. Germline V gives CDR1 MNHNY, CDR2 SVGAGI (reference sequence).

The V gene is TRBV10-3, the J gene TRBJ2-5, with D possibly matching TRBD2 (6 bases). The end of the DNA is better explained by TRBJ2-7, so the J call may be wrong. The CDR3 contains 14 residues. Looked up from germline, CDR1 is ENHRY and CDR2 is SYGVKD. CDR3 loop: CAIRTTGTASEQYF. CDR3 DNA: TGTGCCATCAGAACTACCGGGACTGCGAGCGAGCAGTACTTC.

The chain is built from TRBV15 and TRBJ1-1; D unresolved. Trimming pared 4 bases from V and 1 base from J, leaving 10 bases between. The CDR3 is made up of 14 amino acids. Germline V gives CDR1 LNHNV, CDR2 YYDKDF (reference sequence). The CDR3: CATSMEGRNTEAFF. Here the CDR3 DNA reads TGTGCCACCAGCATGGAGGGCCGGAACACTGAAGCTTTCTTT.

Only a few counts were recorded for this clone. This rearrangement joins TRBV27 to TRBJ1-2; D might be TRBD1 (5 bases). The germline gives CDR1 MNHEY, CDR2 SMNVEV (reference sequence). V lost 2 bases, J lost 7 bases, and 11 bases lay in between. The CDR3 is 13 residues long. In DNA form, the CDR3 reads TGTGCCAGCAGTTTAATTCCAGGGTTTGGCTACACCTTC. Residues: CASSLIPGFGYTF.

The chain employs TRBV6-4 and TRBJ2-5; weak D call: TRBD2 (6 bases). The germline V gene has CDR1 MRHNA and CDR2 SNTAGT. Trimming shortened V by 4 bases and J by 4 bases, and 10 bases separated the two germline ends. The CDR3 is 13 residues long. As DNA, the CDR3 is TGTGCCAGCAGTGCGCAGGGAGGAGAGACCCAGTACTTC. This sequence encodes CASSAQGGETQYF.

The CDR3 bases are TGTGCCATCAGTGGGACAGGGGATGTAGGCGAGCAGTACTTC. Its translation: CAISGTGDVGEQYF. The rearrangement links TRBV10-3 to TRBJ2-7; 9 bases are shared with TRBD1. V trimming: 4 bases; J trimming: 6 bases; junction bases outside the gene matches: 7. This CDR3 contains 14 residues. The V gene's germline CDR1 is ENHRY and CDR2 SYGVKD.

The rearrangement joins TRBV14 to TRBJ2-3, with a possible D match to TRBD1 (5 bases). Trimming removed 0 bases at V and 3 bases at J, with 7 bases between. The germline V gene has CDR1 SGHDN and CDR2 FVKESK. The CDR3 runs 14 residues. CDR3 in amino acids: CASSQEWTTDTQYF. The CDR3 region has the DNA TGTGCCAGCAGCCAAGAGTGGACAACAGATACGCAGTATTTT.

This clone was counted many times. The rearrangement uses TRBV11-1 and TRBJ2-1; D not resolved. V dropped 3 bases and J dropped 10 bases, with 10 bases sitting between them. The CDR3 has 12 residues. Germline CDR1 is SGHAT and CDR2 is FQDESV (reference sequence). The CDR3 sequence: CASSLVGLEQFF. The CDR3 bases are TGTGCCAGCAGCTTGGTTGGCCTGGAGCAGTTCTTC.

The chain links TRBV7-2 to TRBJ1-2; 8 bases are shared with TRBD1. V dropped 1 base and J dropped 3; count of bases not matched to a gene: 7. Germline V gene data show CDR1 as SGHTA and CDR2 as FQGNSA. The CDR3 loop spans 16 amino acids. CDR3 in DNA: TGTGCCAGCAGCTTAGGGGGGACAGGTCCTTACTATGGCTACACCTTC. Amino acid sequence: CASSLGGTGPYYGYTF.